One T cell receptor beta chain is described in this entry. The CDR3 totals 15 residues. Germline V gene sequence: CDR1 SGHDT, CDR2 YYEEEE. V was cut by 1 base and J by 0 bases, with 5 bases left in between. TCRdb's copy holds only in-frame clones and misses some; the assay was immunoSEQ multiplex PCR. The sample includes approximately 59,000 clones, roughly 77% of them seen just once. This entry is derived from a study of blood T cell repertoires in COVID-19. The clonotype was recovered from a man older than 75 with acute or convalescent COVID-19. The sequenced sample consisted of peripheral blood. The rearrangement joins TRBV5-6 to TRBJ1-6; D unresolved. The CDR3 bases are TGTGCCAGCAGCTTGACCAGCTCCTATAATTCACCCCTCCACTTT. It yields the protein CASSLTSSYNSPLHF.